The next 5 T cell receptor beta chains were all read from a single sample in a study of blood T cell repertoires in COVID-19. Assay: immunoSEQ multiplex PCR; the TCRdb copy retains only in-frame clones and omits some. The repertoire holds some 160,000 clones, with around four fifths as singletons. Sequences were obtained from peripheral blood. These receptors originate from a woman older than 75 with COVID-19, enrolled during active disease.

CDR3 bases: TGTGCCAGCAGCGCCCAGTATGAAAAACTGTTTTTT. Amino acid sequence: CASSAQYEKLFF. The genes are TRBV3-1 (or the pseudogene TRBV3-2) and TRBJ1-4; D is ambiguous. V lost 5 bases and J 6 bases, leaving 7 bases between the germline ends. The germline CDR1 and CDR2 sequences are LGHDT and YNNKEL (reference sequence). The CDR3 runs 12 residues.

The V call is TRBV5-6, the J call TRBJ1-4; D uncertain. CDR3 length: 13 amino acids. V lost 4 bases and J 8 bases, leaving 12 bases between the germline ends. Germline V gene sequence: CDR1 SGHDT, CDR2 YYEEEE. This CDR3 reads CASSDARWEKLFF. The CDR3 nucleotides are TGTGCCAGCAGCGACGCCAGGTGGGAAAAACTGTTTTTT. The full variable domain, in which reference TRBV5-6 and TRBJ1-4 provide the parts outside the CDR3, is DAGVTQSPTHLIKTRGQQVTLRCSPKSGHDTVSWYQQALGQGPQFIFQYYEEEERQRGNFPDRFSGHQFPNYSSELNVNALLLGDSALYLCASSDARWEKLFFGSGTQLSVL.

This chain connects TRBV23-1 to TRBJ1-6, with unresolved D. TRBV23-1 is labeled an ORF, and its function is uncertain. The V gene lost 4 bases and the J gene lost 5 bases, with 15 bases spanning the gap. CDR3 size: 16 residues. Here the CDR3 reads CASSPRGQKDNSPLHF. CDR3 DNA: TGCGCCAGCAGTCCCCGAGGGCAGAAAGATAATTCACCCCTCCACTTT.

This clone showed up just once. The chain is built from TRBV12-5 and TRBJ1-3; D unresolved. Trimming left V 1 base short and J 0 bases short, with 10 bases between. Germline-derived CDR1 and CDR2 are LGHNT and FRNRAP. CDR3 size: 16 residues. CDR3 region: CASGLDGLLSGNTIYF. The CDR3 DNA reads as TGTGCTAGTGGTTTGGATGGACTCCTCTCTGGAAACACCATATATTTT. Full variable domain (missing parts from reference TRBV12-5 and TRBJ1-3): DARVTQTPRHKVTEMGQEVTMRCQPILGHNTVFWYRQTMMQGLELLAYFRNRAPLDDSGMPKDRFSAEMPDATLATLKIQPSEPRDSAVYFCASGLDGLLSGNTIYFGEGSWLTVV.

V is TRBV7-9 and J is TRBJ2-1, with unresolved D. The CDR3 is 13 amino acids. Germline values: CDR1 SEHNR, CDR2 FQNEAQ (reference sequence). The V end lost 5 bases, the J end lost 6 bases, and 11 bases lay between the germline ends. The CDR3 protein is CASSQLAVNEQFF. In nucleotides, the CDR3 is TGTGCCAGCAGCCAATTGGCCGTCAATGAGCAGTTCTTC.